Below, 21 T cell receptor beta chains from the same sample are listed, as sequenced in a study of CD8 T cells in Susac syndrome. RNA amounts of roughly 0.5 to 1 ug underwent reverse transcription with random hexamers. MiXCR, applied by TCRdb to the immunoSEQ multiplex PCR reads, yields one record per CDR3 protein. The sample lists 95,000 to 150,000 distinct CDR3 sequences, just under 95% seen once, with more than 0.25% in the top ten. Material: CD8+ T cells from PBMCs. The receptors stem from a human donor with Susac syndrome.

This sequence joins TRBV4-3 and TRBJ2-2; 9 bases line up with TRBD1. Trimming at V came to 1 base and at J to 7 bases, leaving 1 base not matched to a gene. Germline V gene data show CDR1 as LGHNA and CDR2 as YSLEER. The CDR3 length is 14 residues. The chain's CDR3 is CASSQVGQGGELFF. The CDR3 DNA is TGCGCCAGCAGCCAAGTGGGACAGGGCGGGGAGCTGTTTTTT.

V and J are TRBV15 and TRBJ1-1; D ambiguous. Germline values: CDR1 LNHNV, CDR2 YYDKDF (reference sequence). The CDR3 extends over 14 amino acids. Trimming cost V 2 bases and J 2 bases, with 9 bases left between them. CDR3 sequence: CATSRSGDNTEAFF. CDR3 nucleotide sequence: TGTGCCACCAGCAGATCCGGGGATAACACTGAAGCTTTCTTT.

V and J are TRBV6-5 and TRBJ1-5, with a possible D match to TRBD1 (6 bases). The germline V gene has CDR1 MNHEY and CDR2 SVGAGI. The CDR3 runs to 14 residues. Deletions cut 0 bases from V and 4 bases from J, with 7 bases between. CDR3 in amino acids: CASSYSGGNQPQHF. The CDR3, as DNA: TGTGCCAGCAGTTACTCAGGGGGGAATCAGCCCCAGCATTTT.

CDR3 residues: CASRISLQETQYF. CDR3 DNA: TGTGCCAGCAGGATATCACTACAAGAGACCCAGTACTTC. The rearrangement links TRBV27 to TRBJ2-5; no firm D call. CDR1 and CDR2 from the germline V gene are MNHEY and SMNVEV (reference sequence). The CDR3 loop spans 13 amino acids. Trimming pared 6 bases from V and 2 bases from J, leaving 10 bases between.

This sequence joins TRBV6-1 and TRBJ1-5, with no clear D. Trimming removed 8 bases from V and 6 bases from J, with 14 bases in between. This CDR3 is 13 amino acids long. CDR1 is MNHNS, CDR2 SASEGT, per germline. DNA of the CDR3: TGTGCCAGCTCCACGGCTGGAGTTCAGCCCCAGCATTTT. Its protein product is CASSTAGVQPQHF.

The chain combines TRBV7-9 with TRBJ2-2; 8 bases fit TRBD2. With 5 bases clipped from V and 5 bases from J, the junction kept 10 bases outside the gene matches. This CDR3 is built from 16 residues. Germline V gene sequence: CDR1 SEHNR, CDR2 FQNEAQ (reference sequence). CDR3 in DNA: TGTGCCAGCAGCAACCGCGGGGGGCCGGGTACCGGGGAGCTGTTTTTT. Encoded protein: CASSNRGGPGTGELFF. Variable domain in full (rest from reference TRBV7-9 and TRBJ2-2): DTGVSQNPRHKITKRGQNVTFRCDPISEHNRLYWYRQTLGQGPEFLTYFQNEAQLEKSRLLSDRFSAERPKGSFSTLEIQRTEQGDSAMYLCASSNRGGPGTGELFFGEGSRLTVL.

This chain joins TRBV4-3 and TRBJ2-7, with D tentatively TRBD2 (5 bases). Germline V gene data show CDR1 as LGHNA and CDR2 as YSLEER. This CDR3 region has 15 residues. V dropped 4 bases and J dropped 0 bases, with 13 bases sitting between them. Written as DNA, the CDR3 is TGCGCCAGCAGCCCGGACTCCGGTGGCTCCTACGAGCAGTACTTC. It encodes CASSPDSGGSYEQYF.

The chain combines TRBV7-3 with TRBJ2-7; D perhaps matches TRBD2 (6 bases). The CDR3 loop spans 13 amino acids. Germline loops: CDR1 SGHTA, CDR2 FQGTGA. V lost 2 bases to trimming and J lost 7 bases, with 12 bases between them. The CDR3 is CASSLGGAGEQYF. CDR3 coding DNA: TGTGCCAGCAGCTTAGGCGGGGCGGGGGAGCAGTACTTC.

CDR3 sequence reads: CASSTVASVQPQHF. The CDR3 DNA is TGTGCCAGCAGCACAGTGGCGTCGGTTCAGCCCCAGCATTTT. The J gene is TRBJ1-5, the V gene TRBV12-3 or TRBV12-4, with D unresolved. This CDR3 is built from 14 residues. Trimming pared 6 bases from V and 6 bases from J, leaving 15 bases between.

The chain employs TRBV30 and TRBJ2-7; 10 bases are shared with TRBD1. The ends lost 2 bases at V and 3 bases at J; junction bases unmatched: 4. Germline V lookup: CDR1 GTSNPN, CDR2 SVGIG (reference sequence). There are 14 residues in the CDR3. The CDR3 region has the DNA TGTGCCTGGAGTTCCGGGACAGGGGTCTACGAGCAGTACTTC. Its translation is CAWSSGTGVYEQYF. Looking up the rest from reference TRBV30 and TRBJ2-7 gives the full variable domain: SQTIHQWPATLVQPVGSPLSLECTVEGTSNPNLYWYRQAAGRGLQLLFYSVGIGQISSEVPQNLSASRPQDRQFILSSKKLLLSDSGFYLCAWSSGTGVYEQYFGPGTRLTVT.

The chain employs TRBV18 and TRBJ2-7; 8 bases align to TRBD2. Germline CDR1 KGHSH, CDR2 LQKENI. There are 17 residues in the CDR3. J gave up 3 bases and V 0 bases, and 10 bases lay outside the gene matches. The CDR3: CASSPPGGSGAFYEQYF. CDR3 nucleotides: TGTGCCAGCTCACCACCCGGTGGTAGCGGGGCCTTCTACGAGCAGTACTTC.

This chain joins TRBV12-3 or TRBV12-4 and TRBJ2-5; 12 bases map to TRBD2. The CDR3 is made up of 15 amino acids. V shed 5 bases and J 4 bases; nucleotides not matched to a gene: 5. Written as DNA, the CDR3 is TGTGCCAGCAGTCCCGGACTAGCGGGGCGAGAGACCCAGTACTTC. Amino acid sequence: CASSPGLAGRETQYF.

The genes are TRBV5-4 and TRBJ2-3; possible D gene TRBD1, 5 bases. Germline loops: CDR1 SGHNT, CDR2 YYREEE (reference sequence). The CDR3 is 13 amino acids. The V and J ends lost 1 base and 6 bases respectively, with 9 bases between them. Written as DNA, the CDR3 is TGTGCCAGCAGCTTGAGGGGTGCGGATACGCAGTATTTT. It yields the protein CASSLRGADTQYF. The variable domain in full, completed from reference TRBV5-4 and TRBJ2-3, reads ETGVTQSPTHLIKTRGQQVTLRCSSQSGHNTVSWYQQALGQGPQFIFQYYREEENGRGNFPPRFSGLQFPNYSSELNVNALELDDSALYLCASSLRGADTQYFGPGTRLTVL.

V gene TRBV29-1 combines with J gene TRBJ1-2; 7 bases agree with TRBD1. The V and J ends lost 4 bases and 2 bases, in that order; junction bases with no gene match: 1. CDR1 is SQVTM, CDR2 ANQGSEA, per germline. The CDR3 contains 12 residues. The CDR3 nucleotides read TGCAGCGTTGTACAGGGGAACTATGGCTACACCTTC. Translation gives CSVVQGNYGYTF. Filled out from reference TRBV29-1 and TRBJ1-2, the complete variable domain reads SAVISQKPSRDICQRGTSLTIQCQVDSQVTMMFWYRQQPGQSLTLIATANQGSEATYESGFVIDKFPISRPNLTFSTLTVSNMSPEDSSIYLCSVVQGNYGYTFGSGTRLTVV.

J is TRBJ2-1 and V is TRBV24-1; no reliable D call. Trimming removed 5 bases at V and 8 bases at J, with 15 bases between. The CDR3 extends over 14 amino acids. Germline CDR1 reads KGHDR; CDR2 reads SFDVKD. CDR3 in amino acids: CATSAVDQVDEQFF. In DNA form, the CDR3 reads TGTGCCACCAGTGCGGTGGATCAAGTCGATGAGCAGTTCTTC.

The chain couples TRBV29-1 to TRBJ2-1; D gene ambiguous. The CDR3 is 15 residues long. Germline CDR1 and CDR2: SQVTM and ANQGSEA. Trimming pared 0 bases from V and 5 bases from J, leaving 14 bases between. DNA of the CDR3: TGCAGCGTTGAAGATCCGAGTCAGGCTAACAATGAGCAGTTCTTC. This sequence encodes CSVEDPSQANNEQFF.

This chain connects TRBV7-6 to TRBJ2-7, with 8 bases that match TRBD2. This CDR3 contains 13 residues. The germline V gene encodes CDR1 SGHVS and CDR2 FNYEAQ. V lost 8 bases to trimming and J lost 4 bases; unmatched junction nucleotides: 7. CDR3 in amino acids: CASSERGYYEQYF. For the CDR3, the DNA is TGTGCCAGCTCGGAGCGGGGGTATTACGAGCAGTACTTC.

The chain uses TRBV12-5 and TRBJ2-7; D call uncertain. CDR3 size: 12 residues. Germline V CDR1 and CDR2: LGHNT, FRNRAP. With 3 bases removed from V and 2 bases from J, the gap between germline ends came to 5 bases. CDR3 sequence: CASGLVTYEQYF. The CDR3, as DNA: TGTGCTAGTGGTTTAGTGACCTACGAGCAGTACTTC. Using reference TRBV12-5 and TRBJ2-7 for the parts outside the CDR3, the full variable domain is DARVTQTPRHKVTEMGQEVTMRCQPILGHNTVFWYRQTMMQGLELLAYFRNRAPLDDSGMPKDRFSAEMPDATLATLKIQPSEPRDSAVYFCASGLVTYEQYFGPGTRLTVT.

J is TRBJ1-4 and V is TRBV20-1, with a possible D match to TRBD1 (6 bases). The CDR3 runs to 13 residues. Trimming left V 6 bases short and J 7 bases short, with 15 bases between. Per the germline V gene, CDR1 is DFQATT and CDR2 is SNEGSKA (reference sequence). The CDR3 nucleotides read TGCAGTGCGCCCGACAGGAAAAGTGAAAAACTGTTTTTT. It codes for CSAPDRKSEKLFF.

The chain combines TRBV7-9 with TRBJ1-1; D remains unclear. This CDR3 is 11 amino acids long. V gave up 4 bases and J gave up 10 bases, with 10 bases separating them. Germline CDR1 is SEHNR and CDR2 is FQNEAQ (reference sequence). The CDR3 region has the DNA TGTGCCAGCAGCTCTGAGATGGGAGCTTTCTTT. This sequence encodes CASSSEMGAFF.

The chain uses TRBV6-2 or TRBV6-3 and TRBJ1-5; no firm D call. The CDR3 totals 14 residues. Germline V lookup: CDR1 MNHEY, CDR2 SVGEGT. Deletions cut 7 bases from V and 2 bases from J, with 12 bases between. The CDR3 reads CASTLRIGNQPQHF. In DNA form, the CDR3 reads TGTGCCAGCACTCTGCGAATAGGCAATCAGCCCCAGCATTTT.